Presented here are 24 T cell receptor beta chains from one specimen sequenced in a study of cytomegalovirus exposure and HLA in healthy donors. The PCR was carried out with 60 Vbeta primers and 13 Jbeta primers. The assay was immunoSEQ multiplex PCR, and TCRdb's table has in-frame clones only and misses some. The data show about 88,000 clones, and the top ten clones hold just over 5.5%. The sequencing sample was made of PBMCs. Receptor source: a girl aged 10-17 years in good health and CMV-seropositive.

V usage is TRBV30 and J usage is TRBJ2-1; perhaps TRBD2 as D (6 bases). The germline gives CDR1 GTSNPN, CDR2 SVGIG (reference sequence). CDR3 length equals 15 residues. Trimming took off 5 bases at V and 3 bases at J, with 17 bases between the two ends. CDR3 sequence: CAWLNPGVHYNEQFF. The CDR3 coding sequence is TGTGCCTGGCTAAACCCGGGGGTACACTACAATGAGCAGTTCTTC.

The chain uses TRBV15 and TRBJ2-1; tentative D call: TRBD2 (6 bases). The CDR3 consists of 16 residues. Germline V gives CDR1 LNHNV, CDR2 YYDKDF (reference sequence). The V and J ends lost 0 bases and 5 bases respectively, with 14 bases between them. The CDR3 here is CATSRELARSHNEQFF. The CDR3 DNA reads TGTGCCACCAGCAGAGAACTAGCCCGGTCCCACAATGAGCAGTTCTTC.

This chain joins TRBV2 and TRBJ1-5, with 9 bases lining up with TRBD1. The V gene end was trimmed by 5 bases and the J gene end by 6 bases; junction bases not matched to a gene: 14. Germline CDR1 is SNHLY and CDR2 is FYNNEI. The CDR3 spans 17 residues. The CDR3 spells CASSHYRGRAERQPQHF. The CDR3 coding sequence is TGTGCCAGCAGTCACTACAGGGGGCGAGCAGAACGTCAGCCCCAGCATTTT.

The DNA for the CDR3 is TGTGCCAGCAGTTTACGGCTAGGGGTAGGGGAGCAGTTCTTC. Translating gives CASSLRLGVGEQFF. The J gene is TRBJ2-1, the V gene TRBV27; perhaps TRBD1 as D (5 bases). This CDR3 is built from 14 residues. In germline, CDR1 is MNHEY, CDR2 SMNVEV (reference sequence). With 2 bases removed from V and 10 bases from J, the gap between germline ends came to 15 bases.

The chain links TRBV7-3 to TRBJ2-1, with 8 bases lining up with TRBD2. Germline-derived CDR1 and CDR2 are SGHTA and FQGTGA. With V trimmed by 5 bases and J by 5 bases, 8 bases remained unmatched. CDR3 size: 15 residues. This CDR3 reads CASSVGGAADNEQFF. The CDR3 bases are TGTGCCAGCAGCGTCGGGGGGGCCGCCGACAATGAGCAGTTCTTC. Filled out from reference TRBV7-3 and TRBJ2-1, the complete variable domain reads GAGVSQTPSNKVTEKGKYVELRCDPISGHTALYWYRQSLGQGPEFLIYFQGTGAADDSGLPNDRFFAVRPEGSVSTLKIQRTERGDSAVYLCASSVGGAADNEQFFGPGTRLTVL.

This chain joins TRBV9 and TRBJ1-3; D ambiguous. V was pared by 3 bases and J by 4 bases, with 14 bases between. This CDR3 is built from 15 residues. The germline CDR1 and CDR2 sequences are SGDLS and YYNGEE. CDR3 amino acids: CASSAPPVVGNTIYF. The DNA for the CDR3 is TGTGCCAGCAGCGCGCCCCCGGTTGTAGGAAACACCATATATTTT. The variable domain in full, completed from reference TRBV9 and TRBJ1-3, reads DSGVTQTPKHLITATGQRVTLRCSPRSGDLSVYWYQQSLDQGLQFLIQYYNGEERAKGNILERFSAQQFPDLHSELNLSSLELGDSALYFCASSAPPVVGNTIYFGEGSWLTVV.

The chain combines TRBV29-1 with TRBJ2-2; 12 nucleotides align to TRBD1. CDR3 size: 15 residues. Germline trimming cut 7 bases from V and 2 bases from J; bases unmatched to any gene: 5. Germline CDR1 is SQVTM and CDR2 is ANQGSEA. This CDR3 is CSAPGQGANTGELFF. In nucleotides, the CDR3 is TGCAGCGCACCGGGACAGGGGGCAAACACCGGGGAGCTGTTTTTT.

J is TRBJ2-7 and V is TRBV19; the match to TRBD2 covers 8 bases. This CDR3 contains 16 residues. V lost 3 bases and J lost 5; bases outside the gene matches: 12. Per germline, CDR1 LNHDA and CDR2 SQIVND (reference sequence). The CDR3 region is CASSIAGGSRSNEQYF. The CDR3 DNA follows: TGTGCCAGTAGTATCGCGGGGGGATCTAGGAGTAACGAGCAGTACTTC.

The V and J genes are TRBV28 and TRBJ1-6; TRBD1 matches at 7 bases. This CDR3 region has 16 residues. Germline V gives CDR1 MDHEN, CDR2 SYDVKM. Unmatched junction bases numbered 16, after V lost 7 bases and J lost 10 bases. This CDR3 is CASNDPGQSRISPLHF. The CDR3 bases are TGTGCCAGCAATGATCCGGGACAGTCGAGGATCTCACCCCTCCACTTT.

CDR3 residues: CASKRGGTGELFF. CDR3 sequence (DNA): TGTGCCAGCAAGCGGGGGGGCACCGGGGAGCTGTTTTTT. This chain uses TRBV27 with TRBJ2-2; TRBD2 aligns across 10 bases. CDR3 length equals 13 residues. The V and J ends lost 7 bases and 4 bases, in that order; junction bases with no gene match: 0. Germline V gene sequence: CDR1 MNHEY, CDR2 SMNVEV (reference sequence).

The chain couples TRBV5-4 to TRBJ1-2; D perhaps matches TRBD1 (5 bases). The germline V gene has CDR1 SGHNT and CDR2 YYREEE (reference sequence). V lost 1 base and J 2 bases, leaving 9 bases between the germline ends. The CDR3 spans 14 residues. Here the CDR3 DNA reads TGTGCCAGCAGCTTGTGGACAACCAACTATGGCTACACCTTC. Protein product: CASSLWTTNYGYTF.

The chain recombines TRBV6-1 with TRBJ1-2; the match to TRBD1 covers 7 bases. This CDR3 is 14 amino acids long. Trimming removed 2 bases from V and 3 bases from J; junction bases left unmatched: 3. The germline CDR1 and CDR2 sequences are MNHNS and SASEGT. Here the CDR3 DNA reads TGTGCCAGCAGTGAAAACAGGGGTTACTATGGCTACACCTTC. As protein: CASSENRGYYGYTF.

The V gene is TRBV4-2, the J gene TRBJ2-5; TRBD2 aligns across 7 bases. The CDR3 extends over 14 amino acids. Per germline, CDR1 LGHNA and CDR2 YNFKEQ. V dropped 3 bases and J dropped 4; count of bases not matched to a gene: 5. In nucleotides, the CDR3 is TGTGCCAGCAGCCACCCGACTAGCAGAGAGACCCAGTACTTC. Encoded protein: CASSHPTSRETQYF.

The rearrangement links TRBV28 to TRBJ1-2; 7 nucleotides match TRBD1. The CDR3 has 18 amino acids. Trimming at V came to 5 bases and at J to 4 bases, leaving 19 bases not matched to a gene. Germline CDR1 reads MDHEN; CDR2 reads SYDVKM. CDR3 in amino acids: CASSERGHGRRGVYGYTF. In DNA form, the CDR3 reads TGTGCCAGCAGTGAGAGGGGGCATGGTAGGAGGGGGGTCTATGGCTACACCTTC.

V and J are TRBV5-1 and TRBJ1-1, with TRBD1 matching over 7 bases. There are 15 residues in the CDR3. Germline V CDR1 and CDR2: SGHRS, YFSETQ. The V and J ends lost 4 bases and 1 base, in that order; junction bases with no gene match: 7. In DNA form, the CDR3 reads TGCGCCAGCAGCACCGGACAGGTGACGAACACTGAAGCTTTCTTT. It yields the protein CASSTGQVTNTEAFF.

The chain's CDR3 is CASSLVRGEDTGELFF. Here the CDR3 DNA reads TGTGCCAGCAGCTTGGTAAGAGGGGAGGACACCGGGGAGCTGTTTTTT. The chain links TRBV5-4 to TRBJ2-2, with D tentatively TRBD2 (6 bases). V was shortened by 0 bases and J by 3 bases, with 12 bases between the two germline ends. The CDR3 consists of 16 residues. The germline CDR1 and CDR2 sequences are SGHNT and YYREEE (reference sequence). The full variable domain, in which reference TRBV5-4 and TRBJ2-2 provide the parts outside the CDR3, is ETGVTQSPTHLIKTRGQQVTLRCSSQSGHNTVSWYQQALGQGPQFIFQYYREEENGRGNFPPRFSGLQFPNYSSELNVNALELDDSALYLCASSLVRGEDTGELFFGEGSRLTVL.

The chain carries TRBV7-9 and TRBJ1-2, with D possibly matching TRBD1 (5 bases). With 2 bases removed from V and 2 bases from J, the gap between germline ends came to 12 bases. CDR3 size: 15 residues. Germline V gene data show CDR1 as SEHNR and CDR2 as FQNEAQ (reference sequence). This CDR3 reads CASSLRGLSNYGYTF. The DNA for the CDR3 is TGTGCCAGCAGCTTAAGGGGACTTTCGAACTATGGCTACACCTTC.

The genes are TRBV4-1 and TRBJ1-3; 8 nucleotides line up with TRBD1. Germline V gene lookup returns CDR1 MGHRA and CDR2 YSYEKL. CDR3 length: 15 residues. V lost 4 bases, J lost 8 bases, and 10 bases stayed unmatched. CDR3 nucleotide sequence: TGCGCCAGCAGCCCGGGACAGGCCCGCACCGACACCATATATTTT. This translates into CASSPGQARTDTIYF.

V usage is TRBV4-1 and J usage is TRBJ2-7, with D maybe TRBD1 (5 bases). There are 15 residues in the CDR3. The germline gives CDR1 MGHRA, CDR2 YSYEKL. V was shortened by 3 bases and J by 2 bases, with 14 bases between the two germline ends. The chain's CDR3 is CASSQFSQGTYEQYV. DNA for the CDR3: TGCGCCAGCAGCCAGTTCAGCCAGGGAACCTACGAGCAGTACGTC.

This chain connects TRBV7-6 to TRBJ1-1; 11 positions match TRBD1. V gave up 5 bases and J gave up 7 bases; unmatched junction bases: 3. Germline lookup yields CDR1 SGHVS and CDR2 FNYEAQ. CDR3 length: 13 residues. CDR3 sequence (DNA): TGTGCCAGCAGCAGGACAGGGGGCGGTGAAGCTTTCTTT. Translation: CASSRTGGGEAFF. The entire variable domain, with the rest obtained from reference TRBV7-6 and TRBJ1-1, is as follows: GAGVSQSPRYKVTKRGQDVALRCDPISGHVSLYWYRQALGQGPEFLTYFNYEAQQDKSGLPNDRFSAERPEGSISTLTIQRTEQRDSAMYRCASSRTGGGEAFFGQGTRLTVV.

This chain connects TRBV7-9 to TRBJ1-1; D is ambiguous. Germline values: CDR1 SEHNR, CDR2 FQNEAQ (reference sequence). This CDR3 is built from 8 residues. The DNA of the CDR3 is TGTGTGGAGGGAGAAGCTTTCTTT. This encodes CVEGEAFF.

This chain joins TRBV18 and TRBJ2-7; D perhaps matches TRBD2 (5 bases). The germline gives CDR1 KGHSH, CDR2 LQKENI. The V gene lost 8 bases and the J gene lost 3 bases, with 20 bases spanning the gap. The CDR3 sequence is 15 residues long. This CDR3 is CASRGPLPGLYEQYF. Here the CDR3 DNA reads TGTGCCAGCCGAGGGCCCCTCCCGGGCCTCTACGAGCAGTACTTC.

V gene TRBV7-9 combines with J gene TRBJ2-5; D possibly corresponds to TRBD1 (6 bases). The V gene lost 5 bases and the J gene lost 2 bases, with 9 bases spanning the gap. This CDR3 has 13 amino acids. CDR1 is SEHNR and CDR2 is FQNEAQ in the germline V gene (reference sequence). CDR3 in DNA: TGTGCCAGCAGCAAAAGGGGGCAAGAGACCCAGTACTTC. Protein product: CASSKRGQETQYF.

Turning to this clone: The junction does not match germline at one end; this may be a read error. The CDR3 coding sequence is TGTGCCAGCAGTTTTTCATCGGGACAGTTCGATCTTGGGTTT. This sequence encodes CASSFSSGQFDLGF. The gene calls are TRBV27 and TRBJ1-1; 7 nucleotides agree with TRBD1. The germline gives CDR1 MNHEY, CDR2 SMNVEV (reference sequence). The CDR3 consists of 14 residues.